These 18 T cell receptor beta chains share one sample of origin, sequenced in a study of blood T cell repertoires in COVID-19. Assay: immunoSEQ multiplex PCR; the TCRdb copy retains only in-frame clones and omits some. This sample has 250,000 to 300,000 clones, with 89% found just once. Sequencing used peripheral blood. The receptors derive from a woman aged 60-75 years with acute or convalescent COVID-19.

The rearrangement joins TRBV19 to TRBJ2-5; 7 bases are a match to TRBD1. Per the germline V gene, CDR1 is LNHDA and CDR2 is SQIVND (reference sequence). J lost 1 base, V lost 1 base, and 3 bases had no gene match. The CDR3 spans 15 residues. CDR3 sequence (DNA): TGTGCCAGTAGTATAGGAGGGGGCGGCCAAGAGACCCAGTACTTC. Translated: CASSIGGGGQETQYF.

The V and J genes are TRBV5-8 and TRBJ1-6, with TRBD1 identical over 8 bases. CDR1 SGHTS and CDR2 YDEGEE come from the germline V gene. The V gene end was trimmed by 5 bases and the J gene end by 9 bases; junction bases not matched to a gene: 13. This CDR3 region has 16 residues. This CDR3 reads CASRQAGGWGSSPLHF. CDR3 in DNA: TGTGCCAGCAGGCAGGCAGGGGGCTGGGGGAGTTCACCCCTCCACTTT.

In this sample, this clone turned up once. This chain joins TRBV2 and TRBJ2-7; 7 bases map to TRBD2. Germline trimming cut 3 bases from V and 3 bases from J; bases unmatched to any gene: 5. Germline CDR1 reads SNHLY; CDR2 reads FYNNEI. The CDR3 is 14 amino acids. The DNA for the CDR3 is TGTGCCAGCAGTGAGCTAGCGGAACACTACGAGCAGTACTTC. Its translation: CASSELAEHYEQYF.

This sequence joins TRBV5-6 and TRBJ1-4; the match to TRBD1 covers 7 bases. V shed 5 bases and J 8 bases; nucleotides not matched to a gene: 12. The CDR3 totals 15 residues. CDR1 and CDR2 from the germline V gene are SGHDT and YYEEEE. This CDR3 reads CASSRGGRGKEKLFF. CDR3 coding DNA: TGTGCCAGCAGTCGAGGGGGCCGAGGGAAAGAAAAACTGTTTTTT.

CDR3 DNA: TGTGCCAGTAGTATCCTAGACGGAGCTAACTATGGCTACACCTTC. As protein: CASSILDGANYGYTF. The rearrangement joins TRBV19 to TRBJ1-2; D not certain. The V gene's germline CDR1 is LNHDA and CDR2 SQIVND (reference sequence). The V and J ends lost 3 bases and 0 bases respectively, with 11 bases between them. The CDR3 loop spans 15 amino acids.

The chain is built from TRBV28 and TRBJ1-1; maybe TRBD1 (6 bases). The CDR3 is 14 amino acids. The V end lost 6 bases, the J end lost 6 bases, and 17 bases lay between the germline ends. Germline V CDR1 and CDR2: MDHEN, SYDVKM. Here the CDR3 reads CASRVGGPDSEAFF. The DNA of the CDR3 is TGTGCCAGCAGAGTGGGGGGGCCGGACTCTGAAGCTTTCTTT.

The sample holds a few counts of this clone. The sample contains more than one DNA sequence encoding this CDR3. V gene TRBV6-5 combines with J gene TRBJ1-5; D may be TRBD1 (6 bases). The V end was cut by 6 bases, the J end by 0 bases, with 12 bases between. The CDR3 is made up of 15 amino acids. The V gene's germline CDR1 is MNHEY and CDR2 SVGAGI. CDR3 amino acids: CASSPDRPSNQPQHF. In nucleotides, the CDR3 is TGTGCCAGCAGCCCCGACAGGCCTAGCAATCAGCCCCAGCATTTT.

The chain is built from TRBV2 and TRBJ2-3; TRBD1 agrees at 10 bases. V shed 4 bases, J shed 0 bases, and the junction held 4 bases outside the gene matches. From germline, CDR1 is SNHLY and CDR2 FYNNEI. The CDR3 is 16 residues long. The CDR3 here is CASSGGQGFSTDTQYF. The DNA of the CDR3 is TGTGCCAGCAGTGGGGGACAGGGGTTTAGCACAGATACGCAGTATTTT.

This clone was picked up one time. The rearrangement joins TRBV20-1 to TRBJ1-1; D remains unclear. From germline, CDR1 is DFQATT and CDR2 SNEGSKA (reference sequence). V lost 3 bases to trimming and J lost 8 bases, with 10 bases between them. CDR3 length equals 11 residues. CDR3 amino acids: CSARSGLEAFF. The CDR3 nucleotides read TGCAGTGCTAGGTCGGGTCTGGAAGCTTTCTTT.

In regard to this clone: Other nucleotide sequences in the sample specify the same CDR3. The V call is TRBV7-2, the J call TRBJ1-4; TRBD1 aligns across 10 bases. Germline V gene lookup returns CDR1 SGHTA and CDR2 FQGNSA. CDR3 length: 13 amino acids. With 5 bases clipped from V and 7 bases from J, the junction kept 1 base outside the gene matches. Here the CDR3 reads CASSRDRGEKLFF. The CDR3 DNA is TGTGCCAGCAGCCGGGACAGGGGTGAAAAACTGTTTTTT.

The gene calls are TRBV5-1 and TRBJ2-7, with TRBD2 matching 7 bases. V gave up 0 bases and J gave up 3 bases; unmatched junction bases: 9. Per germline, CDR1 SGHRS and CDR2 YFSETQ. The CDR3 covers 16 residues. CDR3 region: CASSLDGREYGYEQYF. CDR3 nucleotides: TGCGCCAGCAGCTTGGACGGGCGGGAGTACGGCTACGAGCAGTACTTC. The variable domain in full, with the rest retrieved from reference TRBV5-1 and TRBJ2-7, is KAGVTQTPRYLIKTRGQQVTLSCSPISGHRSVSWYQQTPGQGLQFLFEYFSETQRNKGNFPGRFSGRQFSNSRSEMNVSTLELGDSALYLCASSLDGREYGYEQYFGPGTRLTVT.

CDR3 bases: TGTGCCTGGAGAAGACCGGGGGGCAATCAGCCCCAGCATTTT. This encodes CAWRRPGGNQPQHF. The rearrangement joins TRBV30 to TRBJ1-5, with D perhaps TRBD1 (5 bases). From germline, CDR1 is GTSNPN and CDR2 SVGIG (reference sequence). The CDR3 loop spans 14 amino acids. V was shortened by 3 bases and J by 2 bases, with 11 bases between the two germline ends. Based on the CDR3 plus reference TRBV30 and TRBJ1-5, the full variable domain is SQTIHQWPATLVQPVGSPLSLECTVEGTSNPNLYWYRQAAGRGLQLLFYSVGIGQISSEVPQNLSASRPQDRQFILSSKKLLLSDSGFYLCAWRRPGGNQPQHFGDGTRLSIL.

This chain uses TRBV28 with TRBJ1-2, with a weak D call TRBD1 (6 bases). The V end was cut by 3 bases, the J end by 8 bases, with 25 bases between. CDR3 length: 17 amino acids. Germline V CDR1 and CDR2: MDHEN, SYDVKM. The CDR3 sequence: CASSFLLIGGRPGGYTF. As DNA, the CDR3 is TGTGCCAGCAGTTTCCTTCTAATCGGGGGGCGACCGGGCGGCTACACCTTC.

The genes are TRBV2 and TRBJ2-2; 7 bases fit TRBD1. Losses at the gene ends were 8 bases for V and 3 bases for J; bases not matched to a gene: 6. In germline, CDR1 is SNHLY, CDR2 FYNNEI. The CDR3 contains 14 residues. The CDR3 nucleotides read TGTGCCAGCCGCCCGGGACAGCACACCGGGGAGCTGTTTTTT. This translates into CASRPGQHTGELFF.

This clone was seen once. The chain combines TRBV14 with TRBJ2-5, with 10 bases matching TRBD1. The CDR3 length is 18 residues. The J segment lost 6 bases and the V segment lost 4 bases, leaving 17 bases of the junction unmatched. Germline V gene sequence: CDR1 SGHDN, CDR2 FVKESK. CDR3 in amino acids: CASSPPLHRTGGAKTQYF. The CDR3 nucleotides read TGTGCCAGCAGCCCTCCGCTACATAGGACAGGGGGGGCCAAGACCCAGTACTTC.

The CDR3 here is CASSHWTASYEQYF. In DNA form, the CDR3 reads TGTGCCAGCAGCCATTGGACAGCCTCCTACGAGCAGTACTTC. The rearrangement joins TRBV14 to TRBJ2-7, with TRBD1 as a possible D gene (6 bases). CDR3 length equals 14 residues. The V end lost 3 bases, the J end lost 0 bases, and 9 bases lay between the germline ends. Germline CDR1 SGHDN, CDR2 FVKESK.

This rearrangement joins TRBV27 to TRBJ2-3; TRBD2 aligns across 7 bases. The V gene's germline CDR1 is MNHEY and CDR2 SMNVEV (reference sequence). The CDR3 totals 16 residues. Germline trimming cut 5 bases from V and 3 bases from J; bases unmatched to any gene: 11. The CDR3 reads CASSPSPGGATDTQYF. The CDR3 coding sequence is TGTGCCAGCAGTCCCTCCCCGGGAGGTGCAACAGATACGCAGTATTTT.

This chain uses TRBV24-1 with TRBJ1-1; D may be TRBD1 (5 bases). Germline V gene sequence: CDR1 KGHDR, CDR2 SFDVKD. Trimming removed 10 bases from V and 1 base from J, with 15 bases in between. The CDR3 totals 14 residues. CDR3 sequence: CATKGAGGNTEAFF. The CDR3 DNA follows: TGTGCCACAAAAGGGGCTGGCGGGAACACTGAAGCTTTCTTT.